This TCR beta chain was recovered during a study of T-cell memory formation after mild COVID-19. Study-wide findings and caveats: Among contracting clones, CD4+ were mainly CM/EM and CD8+ enriched in EMRA.

This CDR3 has 16 residues. Germline CDR1 and CDR2: MNHEY and SVGEGT. V was trimmed by 0 bases and J by 0 bases, leaving 8 bases between them. TCRdb reprocessed the 5' RACE reads with MiXCR, giving one entry per CDR3 protein. In the table there are approximately 300,000 distinct CDR3 sequences, more than 15% of which are singletons. About this clonotype: Its antigen is unidentified.

This receptor was taken from a man aged 18 to 29 who had mild COVID-19 (a few samples of this study predate the infection). Cell type and time point are not known. Sequences were obtained from PBMCs or a T cell subset sorted from them (not recorded which). The chain carries TRBV6-2 or TRBV6-3 and TRBJ2-2, with unresolved D. The CDR3 coding sequence is TGTGCCAGCAGTTACTCGTTGCACGCGAACACCGGGGAGCTGTTTTTT. Translated, it gives CASSYSLHANTGELFF.